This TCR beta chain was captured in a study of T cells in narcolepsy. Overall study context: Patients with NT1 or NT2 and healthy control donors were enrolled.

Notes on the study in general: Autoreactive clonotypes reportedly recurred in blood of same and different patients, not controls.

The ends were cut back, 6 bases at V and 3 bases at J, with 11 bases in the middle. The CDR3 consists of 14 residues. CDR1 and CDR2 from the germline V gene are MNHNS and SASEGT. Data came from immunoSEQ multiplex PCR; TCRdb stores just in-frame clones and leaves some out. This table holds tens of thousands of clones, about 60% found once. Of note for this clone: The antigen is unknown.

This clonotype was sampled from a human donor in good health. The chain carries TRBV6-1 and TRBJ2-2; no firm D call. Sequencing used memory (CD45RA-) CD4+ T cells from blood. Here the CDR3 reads CASSAARYTGELFF. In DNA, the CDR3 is TGTGCCAGCAGCGCAGCTCGTTACACCGGGGAGCTGTTTTTT.